This is a list of T cell receptor beta chains from one sample in a study of PD-1 blockade in classical Hodgkin lymphoma. Sequencing used immunoSEQ multiplex PCR; TCRdb keeps in-frame clones, though not all of them. This table holds tens of thousands of clones, about 77% found once. The sample was peripheral blood mononuclear cells (PBMCs), taken at baseline. Receptors were obtained from a human donor with classical Hodgkin lymphoma. Both conserved end residues are part of each CDR3. A D gene is named only where the DNA matches it firmly. A row's size may be missing; if present it is once, few, many or a size class.

size: .; J: TRBJ2-3; D: TRBD2; V: TRBV11-2; DNA: TGTGCCAGCAGCTTCAGCGGGGGGGCCGTAGATACGCAGTATTTT; CDR3: CASSFSGGAVDTQYF
size: .; J: TRBJ2-6; D: TRBD1; V: TRBV5-4; DNA: TGTGCCAGCAGCCACGGACAGGGAAGACTTGGGGCCAACGTCCTGACTTTC; CDR3: CASSHGQGRLGANVLTF
size: .; J: TRBJ2-7; D: TRBD2; V: TRBV10-3; DNA: TGTGCCATCAGTGAGTCGAAGGGCGGGGGGCGGTACGAGCAGTACTTC; CDR3: CAISESKGGGRYEQYF
size: few; J: TRBJ1-2; D: .; V: TRBV19; DNA: TGTGCCAGTACAGGTATTGGGGACCGGGGAGATGGCTACACCTTC; CDR3: CASTGIGDRGDGYTF
size: .; J: TRBJ1-5; D: TRBD1; V: TRBV6-5; DNA: TGTGCCAGCAGTTTGGGAGGGACAGGCTACAATCAGCCCCAGCATTTT; CDR3: CASSLGGTGYNQPQHF
size: .; J: TRBJ1-5; D: .; V: TRBV5-8; DNA: TGTGCCAGCAGCTTGGGCCCCGCTCCGTTCAATCAGCCCCAGCATTTT; CDR3: CASSLGPAPFNQPQHF
size: .; J: TRBJ1-1; D: .; V: TRBV2; DNA: TGTGCCACTAAGGGGGAGATGAACACTGAAGCTTTCTTT; CDR3: CATKGEMNTEAFF
size: .; J: TRBJ2-2; D: .; V: TRBV6-1; DNA: TGTGCCAGCAGTGAAATTGGAATAGGGAACACCGGGGAGCTGTTTTTT; CDR3: CASSEIGIGNTGELFF
size: medium-sized; J: TRBJ1-4; D: .; V: TRBV11-2; DNA: TGTGCCAGCAGCTTATACCAGCGAGAAGGGGAAAAACTGTTTTTT; CDR3: CASSLYQREGEKLFF
size: .; J: TRBJ2-7; D: .; V: TRBV6-5; DNA: TGTGCCAGCAGTAAATCTCTACGGGGCGAGCAGTACTTC; CDR3: CASSKSLRGEQYF
size: .; J: TRBJ2-7; D: TRBD1; V: TRBV2; DNA: TGTGCCAGCAACCCGGACAGGGGGTACGAGCAGTACTTC; CDR3: CASNPDRGYEQYF
size: medium-sized; J: TRBJ2-3; D: TRBD2; V: TRBV11-3; DNA: TGTGCCAGCCGGGTCGTAGCGGGGGTCACAGATACGCAGTATTTT; CDR3: CASRVVAGVTDTQYF
size: medium-sized; J: TRBJ1-4; D: .; V: TRBV7-2; DNA: TGTGCCAGCACCGCGGGTCGGGGGGATGAAAAACTGTTTTTT; CDR3: CASTAGRGDEKLFF
size: .; J: TRBJ1-1; D: .; V: TRBV5-1; DNA: TGCGCCAGCAGCTTGGCGTTAAGACAGAACACTGAAGCTTTCTTT; CDR3: CASSLALRQNTEAFF
size: .; J: TRBJ2-3; D: .; V: TRBV6-6; DNA: TGTGCCAGCAGTTGGACAGCCACAGATACGCAGTATTTT; CDR3: CASSWTATDTQYF
size: few; J: TRBJ2-1; D: .; V: TRBV4-2; DNA: TGTGCCAGCAGCCCCTCCGGGACTGTATACAATGAGCAGTTCTTC; CDR3: CASSPSGTVYNEQFF
size: .; J: TRBJ1-5; D: .; V: TRBV5-4; DNA: TGTGCCAGCAGCTTGGATGGGGGTGCTGATCAGCCCCAGCATTTT; CDR3: CASSLDGGADQPQHF
size: once; J: TRBJ2-5; D: TRBD2; V: TRBV7-2; DNA: TGTGCCAGCAGCTATAGCTCGGGGGGGTATCGAGAGACCCAGTACTTC; CDR3: CASSYSSGGYRETQYF
size: .; J: TRBJ2-4; D: TRBD2; V: TRBV7-9; DNA: TGTGCCAGCAGCAGGACTAGCGGGGGGGCGGTTGTCAAAAACATTCAGTACTTC; CDR3: CASSRTSGGAVVKNIQYF
size: .; J: TRBJ2-2; D: .; V: TRBV4-2; DNA: TGTGCCAGCAGCCCTCACACAGGGACGACCGGGGAGCTGTTTTTT; CDR3: CASSPHTGTTGELFF
size: .; J: TRBJ2-1; D: TRBD2; V: TRBV5-1; DNA: TGCGCCAGCAGCCTCCTAGCGGGGGGTACCTACAATGAGCAGTTCTTC; CDR3: CASSLLAGGTYNEQFF
size: .; J: TRBJ2-7; D: TRBD1; V: TRBV27; DNA: TGTGCCAGCAGTGCCTCGATGACAGGGATGGGCGACGAGCAGTACTTC; CDR3: CASSASMTGMGDEQYF
size: .; J: TRBJ1-5; D: .; V: TRBV7-2; DNA: TGTGCCAGCAGCCAGATGGGCAGGAACGGCAATCAGCCCCAGCATTTT; CDR3: CASSQMGRNGNQPQHF
size: .; J: TRBJ2-5; D: .; V: TRBV7-9; DNA: TGTGCCAGCAGCCCAGGGATCGGGGGAGAGACCCAGTACTTC; CDR3: CASSPGIGGETQYF
size: .; J: TRBJ2-3; D: TRBD2; V: TRBV9; DNA: TGTGCCAGCAGCTTCCTTAGCGGGGGAAACACAGATACGCAGTATTTT; CDR3: CASSFLSGGNTDTQYF
size: .; J: TRBJ2-7; D: .; V: TRBV19; DNA: TGTGCCAGTAGTATACGGGACGACGAGCAGTACTTC; CDR3: CASSIRDDEQYF
size: few; J: TRBJ1-1; D: .; V: TRBV6-5; DNA: TGTGCCAGCAGTTACTTTGGGATCCCTGGGGAAGCTTTCTTT; CDR3: CASSYFGIPGEAFF
size: .; J: TRBJ1-1; D: .; V: TRBV7-2; DNA: TGTGCCAGCAGCTTACAGCGGGCGACTGAAGCTTTCTTT; CDR3: CASSLQRATEAFF
size: .; J: TRBJ1-2; D: .; V: TRBV9; DNA: TGTGCCAGCAGCGTAGCGGCTTATGGCTACACCTTC; CDR3: CASSVAAYGYTF
size: .; J: TRBJ2-7; D: TRBD2; V: TRBV5-4; DNA: TGTGCCAGCAGCTTGGGACTAGCGGGGCCCTCCTACGAGCAGTACTTC; CDR3: CASSLGLAGPSYEQYF
size: .; J: TRBJ2-7; D: .; V: TRBV6-6; DNA: TGTGCCAGCAGTTACCGGGGCCGGACTGGCTACGAGCAGTACTTC; CDR3: CASSYRGRTGYEQYF
size: .; J: TRBJ2-5; D: TRBD2; V: TRBV5-6; DNA: TGTGCCAGCAGCTTGGTAGCGGGGGGGCAAGAGACCCAGTACTTC; CDR3: CASSLVAGGQETQYF
size: .; J: TRBJ1-1; D: TRBD1; V: TRBV9; DNA: TGTGCCAGCAGTTCCGGGACAGGGACCACTGAAGCTTTCTTT; CDR3: CASSSGTGTTEAFF
size: .; J: TRBJ1-5; D: .; V: TRBV19; DNA: TGTGCCAGTAGCTCCCGGCCCCCGGCGGATCAGCCCCAGCATTTT; CDR3: CASSSRPPADQPQHF
size: few; J: TRBJ2-7; D: .; V: TRBV7-8; DNA: TGTGCCAGCAGCCCGGGGATTGGGGAAGGCTACGAGCAGTACTTC; CDR3: CASSPGIGEGYEQYF
size: once; J: TRBJ2-2; D: .; V: TRBV2; DNA: TGTGCCAGCAGTGAACCATCGGGCGGGCAGACCGACACCGGGGAGCTGTTTTTT; CDR3: CASSEPSGGQTDTGELFF
size: .; J: TRBJ1-2; D: TRBD1; V: TRBV9; DNA: TGTGCCAGCAGCGTTCAAGGGGGCATATCAACTAACTATGGCTACACCTTC; CDR3: CASSVQGGISTNYGYTF
size: few; J: TRBJ1-1; D: .; V: TRBV6-5; DNA: TGTGCCAGCAGTGACAACACTGAAGCTTTCTTT; CDR3: CASSDNTEAFF
size: .; J: TRBJ2-3; D: .; V: TRBV5-6; DNA: TGTGCCAGCAGCATGGAGGGGGTCGCAGATACGCAGTATTTT; CDR3: CASSMEGVADTQYF
size: .; J: TRBJ2-3; D: TRBD2; V: TRBV4-2; DNA: TGTGCCAGCAGCCCCAGACTAGCGGGGGGAACGCAGTATTTT; CDR3: CASSPRLAGGTQYF
size: .; J: TRBJ1-3; D: .; V: TRBV7-6; DNA: TGTGCCAGCAGCTCCCCCATGGGCTTGAGCTCTGGAAACACCATATATTTT; CDR3: CASSSPMGLSSGNTIYF
size: .; J: TRBJ1-5; D: .; V: TRBV11-2; DNA: TGTGCCAGCAGCCGTGACAGTAATAGCAATCAGCCCCAGCATTTT; CDR3: CASSRDSNSNQPQHF
size: .; J: TRBJ2-5; D: TRBD2; V: TRBV7-2; DNA: TGTGCCAGCAGCTTAGGAGGGGCGGGGGGACAAGAGACCCAGTACTTC; CDR3: CASSLGGAGGQETQYF
size: .; J: TRBJ2-6; D: .; V: TRBV10-3; DNA: TGTGCCATTCGGGGGACAGACCCTATTCGGGCCAACGTCCTGACTTTC; CDR3: CAIRGTDPIRANVLTF
size: .; J: TRBJ2-7; D: .; V: TRBV5-1; DNA: TGCGCCAGCAGCTCCGGACCCTCCTACGAGCAGTACTTC; CDR3: CASSSGPSYEQYF
size: .; J: TRBJ2-1; D: .; V: TRBV6-1; DNA: TGTGCCAGCAGGGTAGTGGCTAATGAGCAGTTCTTC; CDR3: CASRVVANEQFF
size: .; J: TRBJ1-3; D: .; V: TRBV9; DNA: TGTGCCAGCAGCCCATGGACGGATGTCTCTGGAAACACCATATATTTT; CDR3: CASSPWTDVSGNTIYF
size: .; J: TRBJ1-2; D: TRBD1; V: TRBV7-8; DNA: TGTGCCAGCAGCTCACAGGGGGCGGGGTATGGCTACACCTTC; CDR3: CASSSQGAGYGYTF
size: .; J: TRBJ2-2; D: TRBD1; V: TRBV5-4; DNA: TGTGCCAGCAGCCACCGACAGGGAAATTCCGGGGAGCTGTTTTTT; CDR3: CASSHRQGNSGELFF
size: .; J: TRBJ1-1; D: .; V: TRBV4-3; DNA: TGCGCCAGCAGCCAAGATGGGTCGAACACTGAAGCTTTCTTT; CDR3: CASSQDGSNTEAFF
size: .; J: TRBJ2-2; D: TRBD1; V: TRBV7-9; DNA: TGTGCCAGCAGGGGACAGGGGCCCGGGGAGCTGTTTTTT; CDR3: CASRGQGPGELFF
size: .; J: TRBJ1-1; D: .; V: TRBV5-1; DNA: TGCGCCAGCAGCTTGGCCGGAGGGACGGGCACTGAAGCTTTCTTT; CDR3: CASSLAGGTGTEAFF
size: .; J: TRBJ1-1; D: .; V: TRBV6-1; DNA: TGTGCCAGCAGTTCACACGACCGGGACCCGGTGGCTTTCTTT; CDR3: CASSSHDRDPVAFF
size: .; J: TRBJ2-1; D: .; V: TRBV5-6; DNA: TGTGCCAGCAGCACCGGGACTCTGCCCTACAATGAGCAGTTCTTC; CDR3: CASSTGTLPYNEQFF
size: .; J: TRBJ2-6; D: .; V: TRBV19; DNA: TGTGCCAGTAGTTTAAGACAGGCCAGATACTCTGGGGCCAACGTCCTGACTTTC; CDR3: CASSLRQARYSGANVLTF
size: few; J: TRBJ2-5; D: TRBD2; V: TRBV6-6; DNA: TGTGCCAGCAGTTACCAGGCGGGGGGGCCGGGAGAGACCCAGTACTTC; CDR3: CASSYQAGGPGETQYF
size: once; J: TRBJ2-7; D: .; V: TRBV6-1; DNA: TGTGCCAGCAGTGAAGTCCGAACAAGCCCTCCGGGGAATCAATACTTC; CDR3: CASSEVRTSPPGNQYF